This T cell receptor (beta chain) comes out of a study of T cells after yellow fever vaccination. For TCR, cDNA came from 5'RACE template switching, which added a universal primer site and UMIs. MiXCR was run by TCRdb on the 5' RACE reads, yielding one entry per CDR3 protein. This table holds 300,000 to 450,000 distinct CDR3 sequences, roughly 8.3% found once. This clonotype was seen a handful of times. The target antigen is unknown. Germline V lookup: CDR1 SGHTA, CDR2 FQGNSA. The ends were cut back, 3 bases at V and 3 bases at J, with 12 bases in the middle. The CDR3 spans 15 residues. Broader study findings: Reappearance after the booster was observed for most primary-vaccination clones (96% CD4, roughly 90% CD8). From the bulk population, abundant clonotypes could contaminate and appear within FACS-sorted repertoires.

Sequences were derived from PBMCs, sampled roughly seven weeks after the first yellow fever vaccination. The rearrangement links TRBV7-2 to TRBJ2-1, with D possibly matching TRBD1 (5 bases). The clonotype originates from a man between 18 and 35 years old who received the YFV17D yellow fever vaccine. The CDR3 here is CASSFAGYNYNEQFF. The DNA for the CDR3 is TGTGCCAGCAGCTTTGCAGGGTATAACTACAATGAGCAGTTCTTC.